The present T cell receptor beta chain was sequenced within a study of OX40 agonist ivuxolimab in advanced cancers. Context from the whole study: Ivuxolimab was an agonistic, fully human IgG2 monoclonal antibody directed against OX40 (CD134), a costimulatory receptor. The purpose of peripheral TCRbeta sequencing was to test whether ivuxolimab changed TCR sequence diversity and led to clonal T-cell expansion. Patients were allowed to have had prior anti-PD-1, anti-PD-L1 or anti-CTLA-4 therapy, and approximately 40% of the dose-escalation patients had been treated with checkpoint inhibitors. Partial responses occurred in three dose-escalation patients: two with cutaneous melanoma and one with hepatocellular carcinoma. Intravenous ivuxolimab was administered to patients every 2 weeks at six dose levels: 0.01, 0.1, 0.3, 1.5, 3 and 10 mg/kg. The dose-escalation cohort was 82.7% male with a mean age of approximately 60 years, ranging from roughly 20 to 80. Of the approximately 50 dose-escalation patients, hepatocellular carcinoma was present in about 20, melanoma in around 15, renal cell carcinoma in 9 and head and neck cancer in 9. The paper covers the monotherapy dose-escalation part of the phase I ivuxolimab trial, which included N ≈ 57 patients.

The paper's findings and limits, for the study overall: In partial responders in the 0.1-3.0 mg/kg groups, normalized peripheral clonal expansion was found to be among the lowest, especially among CD8+ T cells. Low levels of normalized T-cell clonal expansion were also seen in some patients who did not respond. At doses of 0.1 to 3.0 mg/kg, clonal expansion of both CD4+ and CD8+ blood T cells was observed from baseline to week 6. Antigen specificity was not determined for the clonally expanded peripheral T cells. After ivuxolimab, expanded clones were on average more numerous among CD8+ T cells than among CD4+ T cells.

Patients with autoimmune disease history or receiving systemic immunosuppression were excluded from the trial. In every dose cohort, peripheral blood was drawn for TCR sequencing at baseline, cycle 4 day 1, and cycle 7 day 1. The samples were drawn from a first-in-human, open-label, multicenter phase I dose-escalation trial of ivuxolimab. Adults with locally advanced or metastatic melanoma, renal cell carcinoma, hepatocellular carcinoma or head and neck squamous cell carcinoma were enrolled in the trial. Before TCR sequencing, CD4+ T cells and CD8+ T cells were sorted from peripheral blood as separate populations. Genomic DNA was isolated from the sorted cells so that the TCRbeta CDR3 region could be sequenced. The immunoSEQ Assay was used for sequencing of TCRbeta CDR3 regions. Imported from immuneACCESS, the table was reduced by TCRdb to in-frame sequences with V and J called. These copies leave out some clones; in studies compared against another copy, an unresolved V gene accounts for under half, and the cause of the remainder is not known. This sample gives about 28,000 clones in total; roughly 80% of them show up just once. The top ten clones comprise approximately 28% of the sample.

Concerning this clone itself: Its antigen remains undetermined. Per-base qualities were not stored, and no clone one base away is much larger.

Clipping removes 9 bases from V and 1 base from J, with 5 as the unmatched junction base count. Including the terminal cysteine and phenylalanine, the CDR3 comprises 14 residues. Only the CDR3 part of the read is kept: 42 bases, read in frame from the first base. From a lookup of the germline V gene (reference sequence), CDR1 and CDR2 are PRHDT and FYEKMQ. Sample: CD4+ or CD8+ T cells sorted from blood, taken in a trial of the OX40 agonist ivuxolimab. The receptor was isolated from an adult with an advanced solid tumor such as melanoma, head and neck, liver or kidney cancer. The chain was built from TRBV13 and TRBJ2-7; the junction holds 11 bases that match TRBD1. The nucleotides are TGTGCCAGTAACCGGGACAGGGGGTCCTACGAGCAGTACTTC. Its protein product is CASNRDRGSYEQYF.